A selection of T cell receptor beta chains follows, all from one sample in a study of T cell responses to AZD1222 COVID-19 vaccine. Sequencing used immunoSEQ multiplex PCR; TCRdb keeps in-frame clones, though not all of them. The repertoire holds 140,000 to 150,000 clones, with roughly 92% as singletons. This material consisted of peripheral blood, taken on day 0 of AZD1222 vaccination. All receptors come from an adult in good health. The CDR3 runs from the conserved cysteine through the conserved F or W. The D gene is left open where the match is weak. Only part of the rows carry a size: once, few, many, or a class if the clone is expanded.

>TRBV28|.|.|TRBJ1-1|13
TGTGCCAGCAGTCCTGTCTTGAACACTGAAGCTTTCTTT
CASSPVLNTEAFF
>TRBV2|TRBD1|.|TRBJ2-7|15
TGTGCCAGCAGACCGACAGGGGTAGGCTCCTACGAGCAGTACTTC
CASRPTGVGSYEQYF
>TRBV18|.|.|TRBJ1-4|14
TGTGCCAGCTCACCCGGACAGATCAGTGAAAAACTGTTTTTT
CASSPGQISEKLFF
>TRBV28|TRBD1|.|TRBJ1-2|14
TGTGCCAGCAGTCTGGGACAGGCGAACTATGGCTACACCTTC
CASSLGQANYGYTF
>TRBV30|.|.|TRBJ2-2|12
TGTGCCTTGACTCCCGACACCGGGGAGCTGTTTTTT
CALTPDTGELFF
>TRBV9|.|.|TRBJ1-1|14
TGTGCCAGCAGCGGACAGGTAATCGGGACTGAAGCTTTCTTT
CASSGQVIGTEAFF
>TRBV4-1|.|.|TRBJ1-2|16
TGCGCCAGCAGCCAAGGTCTGGCAGGGAGCCTTTATGGCTACACCTTC
CASSQGLAGSLYGYTF
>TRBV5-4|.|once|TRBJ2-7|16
TGTGCCAGCAGCTTTTATCGTGGTAGCGGCAGCCACGAGCAGTACTTC
CASSFYRGSGSHEQYF
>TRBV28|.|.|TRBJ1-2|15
TGTGCCAGCATCAACGCGGGGGGGGCTAACTATGGCTACACCTTC
CASINAGGANYGYTF
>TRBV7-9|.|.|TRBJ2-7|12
TGTGCCAGCAGCTTAAGCGGGTACGAGCAGTACTTC
CASSLSGYEQYF
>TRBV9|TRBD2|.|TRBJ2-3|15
TGTGCCAGCAGCGGACAAGCGGGACTCACAGATACGCAGTATTTT
CASSGQAGLTDTQYF
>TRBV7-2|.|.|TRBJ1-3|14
TGTGCCAGCAGCTTCCGGACTGGAGGAAACACCATATATTTT
CASSFRTGGNTIYF
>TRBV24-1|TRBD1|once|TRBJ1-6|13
TGTGCCCCCTTGGACAGGTTTGATTCACCCCTCCACTTT
CAPLDRFDSPLHF
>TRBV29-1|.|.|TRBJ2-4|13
TGCAGCGTTGAAGATGAAGCCAAAAACATTCAGTACTTC
CSVEDEAKNIQYF
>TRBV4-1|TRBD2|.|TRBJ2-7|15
TGCGCCAGCAGCCAAGGGGCTAGCGGAACCTACGAGCAGTACTTC
CASSQGASGTYEQYF
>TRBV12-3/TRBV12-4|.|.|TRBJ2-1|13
TGTGCCAGCAGTTTCCGGCGGAGCAATGAGCAGTTCTTC
CASSFRRSNEQFF
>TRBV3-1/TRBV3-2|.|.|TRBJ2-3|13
TGTGCCAGCAGCCAAGATGGAGGGGTTACGCAGTATTTT
CASSQDGGVTQYF
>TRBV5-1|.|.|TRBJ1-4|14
TGCGCCAGCAGCTTGGAAGGCTCCAATGAAAAACTGTTTTTT
CASSLEGSNEKLFF
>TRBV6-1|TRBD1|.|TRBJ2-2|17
TGTGCCAGCAGTGAGGTCGGGACAGGGAGGGTCACCGGGGAGCTGTTTTTT
CASSEVGTGRVTGELFF
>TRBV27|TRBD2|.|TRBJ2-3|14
TGTGCCAGCTCACTAGCGGGAGCTGCGGATACGCAGTATTTT
CASSLAGAADTQYF
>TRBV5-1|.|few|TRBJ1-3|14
TGCGCCAGCAGGGCTCCGGGGGCTGGAAACACCATATATTTT
CASRAPGAGNTIYF
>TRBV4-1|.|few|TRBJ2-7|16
TGCGCCAGCAGCCAAGATCTAAACAGAAAATACTACGAGCAGTACTTC
CASSQDLNRKYYEQYF